This T cell receptor beta chain was recovered during a study of T-cell memory formation after mild COVID-19. TCRdb re-derived calls from the 5' RACE reads in MiXCR, one entry per CDR3 protein. This table has about 540,000 distinct CDR3 sequences, 20% appearing once. This clonotype was observed a few times. Its cognate antigen is unknown. Findings and limits, study-wide: In second-wave clones peaking day 37, SARS-CoV-2 specificity remained unconfirmed. Cross-reactive memory seemingly joined, as some responding clones were found in pre-infection memory. Clones that contracted from day 15 to 85 were balanced CD4/CD8, while later expanders leaned CD4+. CD4+ clones that contracted lay mainly in CM and EM; CD8+ ones lay in EMRA.

CDR3 size: 15 residues. V dropped 2 bases and J dropped 5 bases, with 15 bases sitting between them. Germline V gene lookup returns CDR1 KGHDR and CDR2 SFDVKD. The chain has TRBV24-1 and TRBJ2-7, with a tentative D call TRBD2 (5 bases). The sequence was collected from an adult woman who had mild COVID-19 (a few samples of this study predate the infection). Cell type and time point are not known. Material for sequencing was PBMCs or a T cell subset sorted from them (not recorded which). DNA for the CDR3: TGTGCCACCAGTGATTCGAGACTTCCGAGGGACGAGCAGTACTTC. It specifies CATSDSRLPRDEQYF.